A selection of T cell receptor beta chains follows, all from one sample in a study of Ad26.COV2.S vaccination and SARS-CoV-2 variants. TCRdb's copy holds only in-frame clones and misses some; the assay was immunoSEQ multiplex PCR. The repertoire holds 510,000 or so clones, with roughly 85% as singletons. Sequenced material: peripheral blood, taken in a trial of Ad26.COV2.S vaccine versus placebo. The receptors stem from a person between 18 and 65 years old who received the Ad26.COV2.S COVID-19 vaccine or a placebo. Both conserved end residues are part of each CDR3. A D gene is named only where the DNA matches it firmly. Some rows mark clone size as missing; the rest say once, few, many or name a class of expanded clone.

clone size: -
D gene: -
V gene: TRBV27
J gene: TRBJ1-3
CDR3 DNA: TGTGCCAGCAGTTTAAAGGGACGCTCTGGAAACACCATATATTTT
CDR3 protein: CASSLKGRSGNTIYF

clone size: few
D gene: -
V gene: TRBV4-1
J gene: TRBJ1-6
CDR3 DNA: TGCGCCAGGCCCCGGGGGTCCTCACCCCTCCACTTT
CDR3 protein: CARPRGSSPLHF

clone size: -
D gene: -
V gene: TRBV2
J gene: TRBJ2-7
CDR3 DNA: TGTGCCAGCAGCGACGACCCCTTCTACGAGCAGTACTTC
CDR3 protein: CASSDDPFYEQYF

clone size: once
D gene: TRBD2
V gene: TRBV2
J gene: TRBJ2-7
CDR3 DNA: TGTGCCAGCAGACTAGCGGAAGAGCAGTACTTC
CDR3 protein: CASRLAEEQYF

clone size: -
D gene: -
V gene: TRBV10-3
J gene: TRBJ1-1
CDR3 DNA: TGTGCCATCAGTCCCGGGGGCCCCGGGGACACTGAAGCTTTCTTT
CDR3 protein: CAISPGGPGDTEAFF

clone size: -
D gene: -
V gene: TRBV5-4
J gene: TRBJ2-7
CDR3 DNA: TGTGCCAGCAGCAATCAGGAGGAAACCTACGAGCAGTACTTC
CDR3 protein: CASSNQEETYEQYF

clone size: -
D gene: -
V gene: TRBV5-1
J gene: TRBJ1-6
CDR3 DNA: TGCGCCAGCAGCTTTCGGTCCGGAGATTCACCCCTCCACTTT
CDR3 protein: CASSFRSGDSPLHF

clone size: -
D gene: -
V gene: TRBV28
J gene: TRBJ1-2
CDR3 DNA: TGTGCCAGCAGTTCGGGGGATCGGCGTCCTACTAACTATGGCTACACCTTC
CDR3 protein: CASSSGDRRPTNYGYTF

clone size: -
D gene: -
V gene: TRBV4-2
J gene: TRBJ1-4
CDR3 DNA: TGTGCCACCCTCCCACGGGTAGGGAATAATGAAAAACTGTTTTTT
CDR3 protein: CATLPRVGNNEKLFF

clone size: -
D gene: -
V gene: TRBV4-3
J gene: TRBJ1-4
CDR3 DNA: TGCGCCAGCAGCCAAGATCGCGGATTGGGGGGTGAAAAACTGTTTTTT
CDR3 protein: CASSQDRGLGGEKLFF

clone size: -
D gene: TRBD2
V gene: TRBV14
J gene: TRBJ2-5
CDR3 DNA: TGTGCCAGCAGCACATTAGCGGGAGGTGTGGAGACCCAGTACTTC
CDR3 protein: CASSTLAGGVETQYF

clone size: -
D gene: -
V gene: TRBV7-9
J gene: TRBJ1-5
CDR3 DNA: TGTGCCAGCAGCTTCGACACCATGGGCAATCAGCCCCAGCATTTT
CDR3 protein: CASSFDTMGNQPQHF

clone size: -
D gene: -
V gene: TRBV28
J gene: TRBJ2-6
CDR3 DNA: TGTGCCAGCAGCACCTATCTCGGGGCCAACGTCCTGACTTTC
CDR3 protein: CASSTYLGANVLTF

clone size: -
D gene: -
V gene: TRBV10-3
J gene: TRBJ2-7
CDR3 DNA: TGTGCCATCAGCGACCTAACAACCGAGCAGTACTTC
CDR3 protein: CAISDLTTEQYF

clone size: -
D gene: -
V gene: TRBV27
J gene: TRBJ2-1
CDR3 DNA: TGTGCCAGCAGTTTTTCGGGATTCGGGCCCGATGAGCAGTTCTTC
CDR3 protein: CASSFSGFGPDEQFF

clone size: -
D gene: TRBD1
V gene: TRBV5-4
J gene: TRBJ2-7
CDR3 DNA: TGTGCCAGCAGCAGACAGGGGAGCTCCTACGAGCAGTACTTC
CDR3 protein: CASSRQGSSYEQYF

clone size: -
D gene: -
V gene: TRBV11-3
J gene: TRBJ2-1
CDR3 DNA: TGTGCCAGCAGCTTAGGGACCATATCCTACAATGAGCAGTTCTTC
CDR3 protein: CASSLGTISYNEQFF

clone size: few
D gene: TRBD2
V gene: TRBV2
J gene: TRBJ2-1
CDR3 DNA: TGTGCCACCACCAGCGGGGTCGAGCAGTTCTTC
CDR3 protein: CATTSGVEQFF

clone size: once
D gene: -
V gene: TRBV27
J gene: TRBJ2-1
CDR3 DNA: TGTGCCAGCAGTTCCTACCGCCTCCGACTAGATTCCTACAATGAGCAGTTCTTC
CDR3 protein: CASSSYRLRLDSYNEQFF

clone size: -
D gene: TRBD1
V gene: TRBV28
J gene: TRBJ1-2
CDR3 DNA: TGTGCCAGCAGTTTGGAACAGGGGTTTAGCTATGGCTACACCTTC
CDR3 protein: CASSLEQGFSYGYTF

clone size: few
D gene: -
V gene: TRBV19
J gene: TRBJ1-5
CDR3 DNA: TGTGCCAGTAACTCTCCAGGTAATAATCAGCCCCAGCATTTT
CDR3 protein: CASNSPGNNQPQHF

clone size: -
D gene: TRBD2
V gene: TRBV7-6
J gene: TRBJ2-2
CDR3 DNA: TGTGCCAGCAGCTCCGCCCTGGGCGGGAGAAACACCGGGGAGCTGTTTTTT
CDR3 protein: CASSSALGGRNTGELFF

clone size: -
D gene: TRBD2
V gene: TRBV28
J gene: TRBJ2-1
CDR3 DNA: TGTGCCAGTGGACTAGCGGGAGCGGATGAGCAGTTCTTC
CDR3 protein: CASGLAGADEQFF

clone size: -
D gene: -
V gene: TRBV7-8
J gene: TRBJ2-3
CDR3 DNA: TGTGCCAGCAGCCCGCCCAGGGGGACTAGCACAGATACGCAGTATTTT
CDR3 protein: CASSPPRGTSTDTQYF

clone size: -
D gene: -
V gene: TRBV2
J gene: TRBJ2-5
CDR3 DNA: TGTGCCAGCAGTGAAGCGCTTCTCCCCCAAGAGACCCAGTACTTC
CDR3 protein: CASSEALLPQETQYF

clone size: -
D gene: TRBD2
V gene: TRBV5-1
J gene: TRBJ2-4
CDR3 DNA: TGCGCCAGCAGCTTGGGTTGGGGTAGCGGGAAAAACATTCAGTACTTC
CDR3 protein: CASSLGWGSGKNIQYF

clone size: -
D gene: TRBD2
V gene: TRBV11-2
J gene: TRBJ2-7
CDR3 DNA: TGTGCCAGCAGCTTGAGCGGGACTAGCGGCTACGAGCAGTACTTC
CDR3 protein: CASSLSGTSGYEQYF

clone size: -
D gene: TRBD1
V gene: TRBV11-1
J gene: TRBJ2-2
CDR3 DNA: TGTGCCAGCAGTCTCAGACAAGACAGGGCTGCCGGGGAGCTGTTTTTT
CDR3 protein: CASSLRQDRAAGELFF

clone size: -
D gene: -
V gene: TRBV11-3
J gene: TRBJ2-2
CDR3 DNA: TGTGCCAGCAGCTTGAGGGGCACCGGGGAGCTGTTTTTT
CDR3 protein: CASSLRGTGELFF

clone size: few
D gene: TRBD2
V gene: TRBV5-4
J gene: TRBJ2-5
CDR3 DNA: TGTGCCAGCAGCCCCCCCGGGGGGGGACAAGAGACCCAGTACTTC
CDR3 protein: CASSPPGGGQETQYF

clone size: -
D gene: TRBD2
V gene: TRBV5-8
J gene: TRBJ2-1
CDR3 DNA: TGTGCCAGCAGCCCAGCCGGGACTAGCGGAGGGGGGGGTGAGCAGTTCTTC
CDR3 protein: CASSPAGTSGGGGEQFF

clone size: many
D gene: -
V gene: TRBV19
J gene: TRBJ1-5
CDR3 DNA: TGTGCCAGTAGTACAGGGTTAGGTCAGCCCCAGCATTTT
CDR3 protein: CASSTGLGQPQHF

clone size: -
D gene: -
V gene: TRBV27
J gene: TRBJ2-2
CDR3 DNA: TGTGCCAGCAGTACACACGGGATATTAAACGATAACACCGGGGAGCTGTTTTTT
CDR3 protein: CASSTHGILNDNTGELFF

clone size: -
D gene: -
V gene: TRBV5-1
J gene: TRBJ1-1
CDR3 DNA: TGCGCCAGCAGCTTGGCAGGGGTCGTGTTAGGAACTGAAGCTTTCTTT
CDR3 protein: CASSLAGVVLGTEAFF

clone size: -
D gene: -
V gene: TRBV6-5
J gene: TRBJ2-2
CDR3 DNA: TGTGCCAGCAGTTACAGAAACAGGGTCCCCGGGGAGCTGTTTTTT
CDR3 protein: CASSYRNRVPGELFF

clone size: few
D gene: -
V gene: TRBV27
J gene: TRBJ2-2
CDR3 DNA: TGTGCCAGCAGTTCCCCGACAGGTGGGGTCACCGGGGAGCTGTTTTTT
CDR3 protein: CASSSPTGGVTGELFF

clone size: once
D gene: TRBD1
V gene: TRBV3-1/TRBV3-2
J gene: TRBJ1-1
CDR3 DNA: TGTGCCAGCAGCCAAGAGTGGGGGGACAGGGGGCTGAATGGTATGGACACTGAAGCTTTCTTT
CDR3 protein: CASSQEWGDRGLNGMDTEAFF

clone size: -
D gene: TRBD2
V gene: TRBV7-3
J gene: TRBJ2-3
CDR3 DNA: TGTGCCAGCAGTGATGTGGCGGGAGGTTGGAATACGCAGTATTTT
CDR3 protein: CASSDVAGGWNTQYF

clone size: -
D gene: -
V gene: TRBV5-1
J gene: TRBJ2-1
CDR3 DNA: TGCGCCAGCAGCTTGGGGGACATTAGTTACAATGAGCAGTTCTTC
CDR3 protein: CASSLGDISYNEQFF

clone size: -
D gene: -
V gene: TRBV7-2
J gene: TRBJ1-5
CDR3 DNA: TGTGCCAGCAGACGAGAAGGGGTACCCGGGTCTCAGCCCCAGCATTTT
CDR3 protein: CASRREGVPGSQPQHF

clone size: -
D gene: -
V gene: TRBV7-9
J gene: TRBJ2-7
CDR3 DNA: TGTGCCAGCAGTGGTCTGGGGTCCAGCGAGCAGTACTTC
CDR3 protein: CASSGLGSSEQYF

clone size: -
D gene: TRBD1
V gene: TRBV29-1
J gene: TRBJ2-1
CDR3 DNA: TGCAGCGTTGCTTTCGGGCAGGGGGCTGGGAATGAGCAGTTCTTC
CDR3 protein: CSVAFGQGAGNEQFF

clone size: -
D gene: -
V gene: TRBV6-5
J gene: TRBJ1-3
CDR3 DNA: TGTGCCAGCAGCTCAAAGGACTCTGGAAACACCATATATTTT
CDR3 protein: CASSSKDSGNTIYF

clone size: few
D gene: -
V gene: TRBV9
J gene: TRBJ2-3
CDR3 DNA: TGTGCCAGCAGCCCCCGGCGGGACACAGATACGCAGTATTTT
CDR3 protein: CASSPRRDTDTQYF

clone size: -
D gene: -
V gene: TRBV30
J gene: TRBJ1-2
CDR3 DNA: TGTGCCTGGAGTGACTCCGTGGGGAGCTATGGCTACACCTTC
CDR3 protein: CAWSDSVGSYGYTF

clone size: -
D gene: -
V gene: TRBV19
J gene: TRBJ2-2
CDR3 DNA: TGTGCCAGTTCCAGCATGGGCACCGGGGAGCTGTTTTTT
CDR3 protein: CASSSMGTGELFF

clone size: once
D gene: -
V gene: TRBV29-1
J gene: TRBJ2-6
CDR3 DNA: TGCAGCGTAAACAGCCACTCTGGGGCCAACGTCCTGACTTTC
CDR3 protein: CSVNSHSGANVLTF

clone size: once
D gene: -
V gene: TRBV15
J gene: TRBJ1-2
CDR3 DNA: TGTGCCACCAGCAGAGATCAGAGGGGAAATCTGTATGGCTACACCTTC
CDR3 protein: CATSRDQRGNLYGYTF

clone size: -
D gene: TRBD2
V gene: TRBV7-9
J gene: TRBJ2-1
CDR3 DNA: TGTGCCAGCAGCTCGACTAGCGGGAGGTCCGCCTATGAGCAGTTCTTC
CDR3 protein: CASSSTSGRSAYEQFF

clone size: -
D gene: TRBD1
V gene: TRBV6-2/TRBV6-3
J gene: TRBJ2-7
CDR3 DNA: TGTGCCAGCAGTTACCCCAGGGGGCACCACGAGCAGTACTTC
CDR3 protein: CASSYPRGHHEQYF

clone size: few
D gene: -
V gene: TRBV7-9
J gene: TRBJ1-1
CDR3 DNA: TGTGCCAGCAGCTTAGGATGGTATCGTCGGTTTTGGAATTACACTGAAGCTTTCTTT
CDR3 protein: CASSLGWYRRFWNYTEAFF

clone size: -
D gene: -
V gene: TRBV19
J gene: TRBJ2-1
CDR3 DNA: TGTGCCAGTAGTACTCTGGGGCGGGATCTTTCTTCCTACAATGAGCAGTTCTTC
CDR3 protein: CASSTLGRDLSSYNEQFF